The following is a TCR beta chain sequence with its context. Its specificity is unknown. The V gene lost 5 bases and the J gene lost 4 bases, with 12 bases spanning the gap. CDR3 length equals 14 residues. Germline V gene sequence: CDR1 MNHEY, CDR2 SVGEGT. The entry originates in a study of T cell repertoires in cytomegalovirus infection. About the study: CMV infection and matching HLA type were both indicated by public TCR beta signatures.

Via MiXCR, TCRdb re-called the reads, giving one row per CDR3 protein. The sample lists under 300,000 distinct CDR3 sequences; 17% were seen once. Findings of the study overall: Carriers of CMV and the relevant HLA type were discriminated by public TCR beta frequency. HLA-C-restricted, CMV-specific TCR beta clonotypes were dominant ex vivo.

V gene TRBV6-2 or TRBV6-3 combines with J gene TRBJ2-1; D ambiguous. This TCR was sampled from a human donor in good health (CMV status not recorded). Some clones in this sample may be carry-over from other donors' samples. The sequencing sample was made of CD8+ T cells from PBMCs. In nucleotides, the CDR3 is TGTGCCAGCAGTCCTGGTGCCCTTTACAATGAGCAGTTCTTC. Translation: CASSPGALYNEQFF.